This T cell receptor beta chain is from a study of yellow fever vaccine responses in identical twins. Overall study results and limits: Twins' vaccine T cell response reportedly gave the appearance of partial convergence and partial personalization.

A note on this clonotype: Its antigen is as yet unknown.

Using its own MiXCR run on the RT-PCR reads, TCRdb lists one record per CDR3 protein. The sample gives some 530 distinct CDR3 sequences, just under 75% of which show up once; 24% is in the top ten. The specimen comprised T cells from blood (PBMCs), unsorted or a sorted subset (not recorded which), sampled before or after yellow fever vaccination (not recorded which). This receptor was identified in a female donor who received the yellow fever vaccine.

CDR3 sequence reads: CASSQGQVIDNEQFF. CDR3 sequence (DNA): TGTGCCAGCAGCCAGGGACAGGTGATCGACAATGAGCAGTTCTTC. The genes are TRBV13 and TRBJ2-1, with 8 bases fitting TRBD1. V trimming: 5 bases; J trimming: 5 bases; junction bases outside the gene matches: 8. Germline V gives CDR1 PRHDT, CDR2 FYEKMQ (reference sequence). The CDR3 totals 15 residues.